A selection of T cell receptor beta chains follows, all from one sample in a study of blood T cell repertoires in COVID-19. Using immunoSEQ multiplex PCR, the repertoire was profiled, and TCRdb retains in-frame clones only, with some absent. Of 50,000 to 65,000 clones detected, approximately 86% appear once; the ten largest clones hold roughly 3.9%. Source material: peripheral blood. The receptors derive from a man in his fifties with active COVID-19. Each CDR3 is given with its conserved first and last residue. D genes are given only for firm matches. The listing skips clone size in some rows; elsewhere it reads once, few, many or a size class.

D: TRBD1
size: once
J: TRBJ1-1
V: TRBV6-5
CDR3: CASSHGTGAYTEAFF
DNA: TGTGCCAGCAGCCACGGGACAGGGGCTTACACTGAAGCTTTCTTT

D: TRBD2
size: NA
J: TRBJ2-2
V: TRBV3-1/TRBV3-2
CDR3: CASSRLAGATGELFF
DNA: TGTGCCAGCAGTAGACTAGCGGGGGCCACCGGGGAGCTGTTTTTT

D: TRBD1
size: NA
J: TRBJ1-1
V: TRBV6-2/TRBV6-3
CDR3: CASSYRQGALNTEAFF
DNA: TGTGCCAGCAGTTACCGCCAGGGGGCGTTGAACACTGAAGCTTTCTTT

D: NA
size: NA
J: TRBJ1-1
V: TRBV14
CDR3: CASSQLPPNGGEAFF
DNA: TGTGCCAGCAGCCAACTACCCCCCAACGGCGGCGAAGCTTTCTTT

D: NA
size: NA
J: TRBJ1-6
V: TRBV19
CDR3: CASTGRLNSPLHF
DNA: TGTGCCAGTACTGGGCGTCTCAATTCACCCCTCCACTTT

D: NA
size: NA
J: TRBJ2-7
V: TRBV2
CDR3: CASGRTSSYEQYF
DNA: TGTGCCAGCGGGAGAACGAGCTCCTACGAGCAGTACTTC

D: TRBD1
size: NA
J: TRBJ1-1
V: TRBV6-5
CDR3: CASTMGTGRAEAFF
DNA: TGTGCCAGCACTATGGGGACAGGGAGGGCTGAAGCTTTCTTT

D: NA
size: NA
J: TRBJ2-7
V: TRBV13
CDR3: CASSSTPGGIYEQYF
DNA: TGTGCCAGCAGCTCAACGCCAGGGGGGATCTACGAGCAGTACTTC

D: NA
size: NA
J: TRBJ1-6
V: TRBV3-1/TRBV3-2
CDR3: CASSPRAGNSPLHF
DNA: TGTGCCAGCAGCCCCCGGGCAGGGAATTCACCCCTCCACTTT

D: NA
size: NA
J: TRBJ2-7
V: TRBV10-3
CDR3: CAISVRDSIYEQYF
DNA: TGTGCCATCAGTGTCCGCGACAGTATTTACGAGCAGTACTTC

D: NA
size: NA
J: TRBJ2-3
V: TRBV24-1
CDR3: CATSEGGVRTDTQYF
DNA: TGTGCCACCAGCGAAGGGGGGGTACGCACAGATACGCAGTATTTT

D: TRBD2
size: NA
J: TRBJ2-2
V: TRBV2
CDR3: CASVSEAGGLVGELFF
DNA: TGTGCCAGCGTGAGCGAAGCGGGGGGGCTTGTCGGGGAGCTGTTTTTT

D: TRBD1
size: NA
J: TRBJ2-7
V: TRBV5-1
CDR3: CASSLTGGGNEQYF
DNA: TGCGCCAGCAGCCTGACAGGGGGTGGGAACGAGCAGTACTTC

D: TRBD2
size: NA
J: TRBJ2-1
V: TRBV6-5
CDR3: CASTLLAGGNEQFF
DNA: TGTGCCAGTACCTTACTAGCGGGGGGGAATGAGCAGTTCTTC

D: NA
size: once
J: TRBJ1-1
V: TRBV10-3
CDR3: CAIGSDSATEAFF
DNA: TGTGCCATAGGGTCTGACAGCGCAACTGAAGCTTTCTTT

D: TRBD1
size: NA
J: TRBJ1-5
V: TRBV6-5
CDR3: CASRKDRDQPQHF
DNA: TGTGCCAGCAGGAAGGACAGGGACCAGCCCCAGCATTTT

D: TRBD1
size: NA
J: TRBJ1-1
V: TRBV7-9
CDR3: CASSTRGRGTEAFF
DNA: TGTGCCAGCAGCACCAGGGGGCGCGGGACTGAAGCTTTCTTT

D: NA
size: NA
J: TRBJ1-2
V: TRBV27
CDR3: CASSLEAGAGYTF
DNA: TGTGCCAGCAGTTTAGAGGCAGGGGCTGGCTACACCTTC